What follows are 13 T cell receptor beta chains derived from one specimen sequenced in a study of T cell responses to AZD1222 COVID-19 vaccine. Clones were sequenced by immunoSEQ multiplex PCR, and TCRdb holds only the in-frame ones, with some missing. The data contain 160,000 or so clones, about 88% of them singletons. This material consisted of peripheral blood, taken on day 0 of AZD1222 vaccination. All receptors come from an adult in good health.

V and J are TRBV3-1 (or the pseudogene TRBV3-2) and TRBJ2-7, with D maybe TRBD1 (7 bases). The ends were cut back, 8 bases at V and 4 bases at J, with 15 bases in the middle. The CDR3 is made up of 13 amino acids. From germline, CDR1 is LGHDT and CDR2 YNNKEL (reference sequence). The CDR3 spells CASARGVDYEQYF. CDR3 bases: TGTGCCAGCGCCAGGGGGGTGGATTACGAGCAGTACTTC.

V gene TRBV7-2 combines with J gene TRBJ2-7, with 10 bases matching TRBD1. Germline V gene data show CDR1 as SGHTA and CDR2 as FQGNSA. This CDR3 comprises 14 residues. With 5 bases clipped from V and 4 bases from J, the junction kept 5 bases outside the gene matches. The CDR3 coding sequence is TGTGCCAGCAGCAACCGACAGGGGGCTTACGAGCAGTACTTC. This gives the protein CASSNRQGAYEQYF.

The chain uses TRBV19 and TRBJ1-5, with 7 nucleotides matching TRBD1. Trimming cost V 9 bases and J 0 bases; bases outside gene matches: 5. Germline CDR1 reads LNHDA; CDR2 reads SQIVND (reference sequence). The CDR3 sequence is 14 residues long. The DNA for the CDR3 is TGTGCCAGCAAGGGGGCCATTAGCAATCAGCCCCAGCATTTT. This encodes CASKGAISNQPQHF.

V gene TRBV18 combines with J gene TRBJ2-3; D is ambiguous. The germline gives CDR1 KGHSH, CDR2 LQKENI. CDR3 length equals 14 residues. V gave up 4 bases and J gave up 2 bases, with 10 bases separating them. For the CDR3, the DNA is TGTGCCAGCTCACGCCGGACGGACACAGATACGCAGTATTTT. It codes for CASSRRTDTDTQYF. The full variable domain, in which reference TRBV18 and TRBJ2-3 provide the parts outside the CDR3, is NAGVMQNPRHLVRRRGQEARLRCSPMKGHSHVYWYRQLPEEGLKFMVYLQKENIIDESGMPKERFSAEFPKEGPSILRIQQVVRGDSAAYFCASSRRTDTDTQYFGPGTRLTVL.

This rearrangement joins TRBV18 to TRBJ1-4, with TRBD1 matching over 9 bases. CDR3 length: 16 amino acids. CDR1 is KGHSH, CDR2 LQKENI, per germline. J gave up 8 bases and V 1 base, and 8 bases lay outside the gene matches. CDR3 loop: CASSPLLQGAGEKLFF. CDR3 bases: TGTGCCAGCTCACCACTCTTACAGGGGGCGGGAGAAAAACTGTTTTTT. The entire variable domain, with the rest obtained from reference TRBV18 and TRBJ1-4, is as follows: NAGVMQNPRHLVRRRGQEARLRCSPMKGHSHVYWYRQLPEEGLKFMVYLQKENIIDESGMPKERFSAEFPKEGPSILRIQQVVRGDSAAYFCASSPLLQGAGEKLFFGSGTQLSVL.

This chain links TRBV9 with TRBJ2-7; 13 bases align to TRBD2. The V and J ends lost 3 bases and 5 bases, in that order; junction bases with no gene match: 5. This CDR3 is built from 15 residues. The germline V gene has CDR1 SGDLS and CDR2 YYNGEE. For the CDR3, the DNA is TGTGCCAGCAGCGGGGGACTAGCGGGAAACCACGAGCAGTACTTC. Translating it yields CASSGGLAGNHEQYF.

The CDR3 loop is CASSDPANYGYTF. CDR3 nucleotides: TGTGCCAGTAGTGATCCGGCTAACTATGGCTACACCTTC. The chain employs TRBV19 and TRBJ1-2; D gene uncertain. From germline, CDR1 is LNHDA and CDR2 SQIVND (reference sequence). CDR3 length: 13 residues. V lost 5 bases, J lost 0 bases, and 7 bases lay in between.

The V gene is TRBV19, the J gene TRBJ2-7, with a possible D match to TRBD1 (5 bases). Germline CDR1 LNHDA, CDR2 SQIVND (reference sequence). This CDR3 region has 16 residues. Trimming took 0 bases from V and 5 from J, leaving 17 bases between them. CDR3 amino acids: CASSIDRLGARNEQYF. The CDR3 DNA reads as TGTGCCAGTAGTATAGATCGATTAGGGGCGAGAAACGAGCAGTACTTC.

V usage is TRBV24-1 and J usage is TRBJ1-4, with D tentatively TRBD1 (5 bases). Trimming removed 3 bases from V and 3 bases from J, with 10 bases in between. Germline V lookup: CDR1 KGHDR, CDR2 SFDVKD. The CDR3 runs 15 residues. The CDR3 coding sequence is TGTGCCACCAGTGATAGCAGGGCGGCTAATGAAAAACTGTTTTTT. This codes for CATSDSRAANEKLFF.

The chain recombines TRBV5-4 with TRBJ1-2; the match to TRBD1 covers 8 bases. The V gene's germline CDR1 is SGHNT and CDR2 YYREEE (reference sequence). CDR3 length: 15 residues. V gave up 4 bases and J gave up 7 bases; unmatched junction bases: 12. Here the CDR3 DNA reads TGTGCCAGCAGCCCAGACCCACAGGGGGTTCGTGGCTACACCTTC. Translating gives CASSPDPQGVRGYTF.

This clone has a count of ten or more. This CDR3 reads CASSLRGDEQFF. The DNA of the CDR3 is TGTGCCAGCAGTTTAAGGGGGGATGAGCAGTTCTTC. This chain joins TRBV27 and TRBJ2-1; D might be TRBD1 or TRBD2, each matching 6 bases. Trimming shortened V by 2 bases and J by 8 bases, and 7 bases separated the two germline ends. The CDR3 is 12 amino acids. Germline CDR1 MNHEY, CDR2 SMNVEV (reference sequence).

CDR3 sequence reads: CASSHPTTGNQSNQPQHF. The CDR3 coding sequence is TGTGCCAGCAGCCATCCGACGACAGGGAACCAGAGCAATCAGCCCCAGCATTTT. The J gene is TRBJ1-5, the V gene TRBV3-1 (or the pseudogene TRBV3-2); TRBD1 matches 7 bases. Trimming took 3 bases from V and 1 from J; bases not matched to a gene: 12. Germline values: CDR1 LGHDT, CDR2 YNNKEL (reference sequence). There are 18 residues in the CDR3.

The CDR3 loop reads CASSQGLGNTGELFF. The CDR3 DNA sequence: TGTGCCAGCAGCCAGGGACTAGGGAACACCGGGGAGCTGTTTTTT. V gene TRBV7-2 combines with J gene TRBJ2-2; TRBD2 matches at 8 bases. V dropped 5 bases and J dropped 1; count of bases not matched to a gene: 3. The V gene's germline CDR1 is SGHTA and CDR2 FQGNSA. This CDR3 spans 15 amino acids. The whole variable domain, filled in from reference TRBV7-2 and TRBJ2-2, reads GAGVSQSPSNKVTEKGKDVELRCDPISGHTALYWYRQSLGQGLEFLIYFQGNSAPDKSGLPSDRFSAERTGGSVSTLTIQRTQQEDSAVYLCASSQGLGNTGELFFGEGSRLTVL.